A single sample is the source of the 2 T cell receptor beta chains below, sequenced in a study of blood T cells in healthy people across ages. Alongside a J-beta primer mix, a sample-barcoded 5' primer served in a second PCR lasting roughly 7 to 11 cycles. TCRdb passed the 5' RACE reads through MiXCR, listing each CDR3 protein once. The table includes about 730,000 distinct CDR3 sequences, roughly 41% detected once. Material: blood. These receptors were obtained from a woman in her sixties or seventies in good health.

The V gene is TRBV25-1, the J gene TRBJ2-1; D is ambiguous. Germline V gene data show CDR1 as MGHDK and CDR2 as SYGVNS. V was trimmed by 2 bases and J by 7 bases, leaving 12 bases between them. This CDR3 is built from 14 residues. The CDR3 sequence is CASSEVRQINEQFF. DNA for the CDR3: TGTGCCAGCAGTGAAGTAAGGCAGATTAATGAGCAGTTCTTC.

The chain combines TRBV27 with TRBJ1-6; D unclear. The CDR3 length is 12 residues. With 0 bases removed from V and 13 bases from J, the gap between germline ends came to 7 bases. CDR1 is MNHEY, CDR2 SMNVEV, per germline (reference sequence). The CDR3 spells CASSLSGFPLHF. CDR3 bases: TGTGCCAGCAGTTTATCTGGGTTCCCCCTCCACTTT.